The entry below gives a single T cell receptor (beta chain) sequence along with its context. Its antigen is as yet unknown. The assay was immunoSEQ multiplex PCR, and TCRdb's table has in-frame clones only and misses some. Here the sample spans tens of thousands of clones, more than 80% being singletons. These data belong to a study of T cell responses to AZD1222 COVID-19 vaccine. Regarding the study as a whole: It was only 6 or 7 AZD1222 recipients who were seropositive at baseline. Clonal diversity was possibly underestimated; the donors were predominantly white British and more often female. Of spike-specific TCRs, nearly half reportedly target regions left unmutated in variants.

The trim removed 4 bases at V and 5 bases at J, leaving 7 bases unmatched. Germline loops: CDR1 LGHDT, CDR2 YNNKEL (reference sequence). This CDR3 region has 14 residues. Material: peripheral blood, obtained on day 0 of AZD1222 vaccination. The source of this sequence is an adult in good health. The rearrangement joins TRBV3-1 (or the pseudogene TRBV3-2) to TRBJ2-7, with 8 nucleotides matching TRBD1. CDR3: CASSPDRVVNEQYF. As DNA, the CDR3 is TGTGCCAGCAGCCCGGACAGGGTGGTAAACGAGCAGTACTTC.